A selection of T cell receptor beta chains follows, all from one sample in a study of blood T cells in healthy people across ages. TCRdb re-called the 5' RACE reads through MiXCR, storing one row per CDR3 protein. Of over 1,500,000 distinct CDR3 sequences in the sample, roughly 52% were seen once. Input material: blood. The receptors derive from a woman aged 40 to 49 in good health. Each CDR3 is given with its conserved first and last residue. A D gene is named only where the DNA matches it firmly. Clone size is shown for a subset of rows, as once, few, many or a class of expanded clone.

TRBJ2-1	few	TRBV20-1	TRBD2	TGCAGTGCTAGAGCCTCCTCCCCGGGGAGGGCGGACAATGAGCAGTTCTTC	CSARASSPGRADNEQFF
TRBJ2-3	few	TRBV11-2	NA	TGTGCCAGCAGCTCTCCTGGGACTGTCACAGATACGCAGTATTTT	CASSSPGTVTDTQYF
TRBJ2-5	few	TRBV7-2	NA	TGTGCCAGCAGCTTACTAGTCCGCCAAGAGACCCAGTACTTC	CASSLLVRQETQYF
TRBJ2-1	NA	TRBV6-5	TRBD1	TGTGCCAGCAGGGCCGGGACAGAGTCCCATGAGCAGTTCTTC	CASRAGTESHEQFF
TRBJ2-7	once	TRBV28	NA	TGTGCCAGCACGAGCGGGCCCCTCTCCTACGAGCAGTACTTC	CASTSGPLSYEQYF
TRBJ2-4	NA	TRBV5-6	NA	TGTGCCGGCAGCTCCGGGTCCATTGGGGACATTCAGTACTTC	CAGSSGSIGDIQYF
TRBJ2-3	NA	TRBV5-5	NA	TGTGCCAGCAGCTTATCCCGGGCTGGCGGGACCATGGATACGCAGTATTTT	CASSLSRAGGTMDTQYF
TRBJ2-1	NA	TRBV28	TRBD2	TGTGCCAGCAGTTTGTTTCTAGCGGGGGGGCGAGGCAATGAGCAGTTCTTC	CASSLFLAGGRGNEQFF
TRBJ2-3	NA	TRBV9	NA	TGTGCCAGCAGCGTAGAAGCGAACACAGATACGCAGTATTTT	CASSVEANTDTQYF
TRBJ2-5	few	TRBV12-5	TRBD1	TGTGCTAGTGGTTTGGCCCAAACAGGGGGCGAGAGGGAGACCCAGTACTTC	CASGLAQTGGERETQYF
TRBJ2-4	NA	TRBV7-9	NA	TGTGCCAGCACGTCCGGGAACTTGGGAGTGTACTTC	CASTSGNLGVYF
TRBJ2-3	NA	TRBV5-1	NA	TGCGCCAGCAGCTATACACACGCAGATACGCAGTATTTT	CASSYTHADTQYF
TRBJ2-1	few	TRBV5-1	NA	TGCGCCAGCAGCTCCCCTAGAAAGGGGGAGCAGTTCTTC	CASSSPRKGEQFF
TRBJ2-5	NA	TRBV28	NA	TGTGCCAGCAGCTCCTGGGCAGACCAAGAGACCCAGTACTTC	CASSSWADQETQYF
TRBJ2-5	NA	TRBV6-2/TRBV6-3	TRBD2	TGTGCCAGCAGTCTTACAAGGGACTACTCTTGGGAGACCCAGTACTTC	CASSLTRDYSWETQYF
TRBJ2-1	NA	TRBV3-1	TRBD1	TGTGCCAGCAGTCAAACCAGGACAGGCAGCAATGAGCAGTTCTTC	CASSQTRTGSNEQFF
TRBJ2-5	NA	TRBV2	TRBD2	TGTGCCAGCCATAAGGGCGGGGGGTTGTACTTC	CASHKGGGLYF
TRBJ2-1	NA	TRBV25-1	NA	TGTGCCAGCAGTGACCCGGCTAGCCTCAATGAGCAGTTCTTC	CASSDPASLNEQFF
TRBJ2-5	NA	TRBV29-1	NA	TGCAGCGTTGAAGGAGCAGATTTCCAAGAGACCCAGTACTTC	CSVEGADFQETQYF
TRBJ2-7	few	TRBV20-1	NA	TGCAGTGCTCGTAGGCGGAATTCCCCCGTTAGCAAGGACGAGCAGTACTTC	CSARRRNSPVSKDEQYF